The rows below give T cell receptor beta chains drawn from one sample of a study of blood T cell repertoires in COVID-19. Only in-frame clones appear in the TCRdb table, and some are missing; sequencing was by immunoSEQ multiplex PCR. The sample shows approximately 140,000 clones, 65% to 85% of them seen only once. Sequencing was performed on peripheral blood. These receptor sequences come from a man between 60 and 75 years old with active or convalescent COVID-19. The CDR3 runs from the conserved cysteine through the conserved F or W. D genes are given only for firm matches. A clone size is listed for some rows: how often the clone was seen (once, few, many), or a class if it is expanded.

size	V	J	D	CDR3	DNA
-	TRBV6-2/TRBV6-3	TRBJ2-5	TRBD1	CASSYFETGGETQYF	TGTGCCAGCAGTTATTTTGAAACAGGGGGGGAGACCCAGTACTTC
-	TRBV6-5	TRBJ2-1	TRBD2	CASRPSGYNEQFF	TGTGCCAGCAGACCTAGCGGCTACAATGAGCAGTTCTTC
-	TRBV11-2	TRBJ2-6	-	CASSLRGRAVLTF	TGTGCCAGCAGCTTAAGAGGCAGGGCCGTCCTGACTTTC
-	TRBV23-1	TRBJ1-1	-	CASTSVEVAEAFF	TGCGCCAGCACCTCGGTGGAGGTGGCTGAAGCTTTCTTT
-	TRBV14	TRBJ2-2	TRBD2	CASSPSGGLAVTGELFF	TGTGCCAGCAGCCCCTCCGGCGGGCTAGCGGTAACCGGGGAGCTGTTTTTT
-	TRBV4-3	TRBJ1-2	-	CASSQDLASTGYGYTF	TGCGCCAGCAGCCAAGATCTAGCCAGTACTGGCTATGGCTACACCTTC
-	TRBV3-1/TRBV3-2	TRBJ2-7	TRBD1	CASSRDRGREQYF	TGTGCCAGCAGCCGGGACAGGGGGCGAGAGCAGTACTTC
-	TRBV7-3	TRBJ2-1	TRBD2	CASSLTGGVYNEQFF	TGTGCCAGCAGCTTAACCGGGGGGGTCTACAATGAGCAGTTCTTC
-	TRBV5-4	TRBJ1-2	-	CASRIRGVNYGYTF	TGTGCCAGCAGGATCCGGGGGGTTAACTATGGCTACACCTTC
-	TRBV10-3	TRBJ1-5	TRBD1	CAISERTGGYSNQPQHF	TGTGCCATCAGTGAGAGAACAGGGGGCTATAGCAATCAGCCCCAGCATTTT
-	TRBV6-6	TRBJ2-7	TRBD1	CASSARDRGRNYEQYF	TGTGCCAGCAGCGCCCGGGACAGGGGGCGGAACTACGAGCAGTACTTC
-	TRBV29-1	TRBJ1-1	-	CSVRRQTMNTEAFF	TGCAGCGTCCGAAGACAGACCATGAACACTGAAGCTTTCTTT
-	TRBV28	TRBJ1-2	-	CASSQNGYGYTF	TGTGCCAGCAGCCAGAATGGCTATGGCTACACCTTC
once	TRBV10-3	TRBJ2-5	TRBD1	CAIRDRVISKETQYF	TGTGCCATCAGGGACAGGGTGATTTCTAAAGAGACCCAGTACTTC
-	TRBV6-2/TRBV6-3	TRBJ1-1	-	CASSLQGTSAFF	TGTGCCAGCAGCCTTCAGGGGACGTCAGCTTTCTTT
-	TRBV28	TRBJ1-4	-	CASSKAGSANEKLFF	TGTGCCAGCAGTAAAGCAGGGTCGGCTAATGAAAAACTGTTTTTT
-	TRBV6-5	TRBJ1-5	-	CASIDTDVLPPQHF	TGTGCCAGCATAGACACCGACGTCCTTCCGCCCCAGCATTTT
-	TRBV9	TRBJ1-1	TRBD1	CASSGTGGNTEAFF	TGTGCCAGCAGCGGGACAGGGGGCAACACTGAAGCTTTCTTT
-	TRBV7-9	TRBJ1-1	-	CASSLGGGLDTEAFF	TGTGCCAGCAGTTTAGGAGGCGGTCTGGACACTGAAGCTTTCTTT
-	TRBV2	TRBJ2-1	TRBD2	CASTLRERSEQFF	TGTGCCAGCACCTTGCGGGAGCGGAGTGAGCAGTTCTTC
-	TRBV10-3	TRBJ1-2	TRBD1	CATLQGANYGYTF	TGTGCCACGTTACAGGGGGCAAACTATGGCTACACCTTC
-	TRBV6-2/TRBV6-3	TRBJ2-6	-	CASSEGGANVLTF	TGTGCCAGCAGTGAGGGCGGGGCCAACGTCCTGACTTTC
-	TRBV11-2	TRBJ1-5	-	CASSLDYSQPQHF	TGTGCCAGCAGCTTAGATTATAGTCAGCCCCAGCATTTT
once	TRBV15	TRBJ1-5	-	CATSRDRVSGQPQHF	TGTGCCACCAGCAGAGACAGAGTTTCAGGGCAGCCCCAGCATTTT
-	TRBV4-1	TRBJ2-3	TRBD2	CASSPRNSGRMTDTQYF	TGCGCCAGCAGCCCCCGTAATAGCGGGAGGATGACAGATACGCAGTATTTT
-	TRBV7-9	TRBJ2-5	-	CASSPSPDTEETQYF	TGTGCCAGCAGCCCTAGCCCCGACACCGAAGAGACCCAGTACTTC
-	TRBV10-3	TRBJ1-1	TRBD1	CAISEDRGNTEAFF	TGTGCCATCAGCGAGGACAGGGGGAACACTGAAGCTTTCTTT
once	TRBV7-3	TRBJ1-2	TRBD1	CASSLFDLGQGPANYGYTF	TGTGCCAGCAGCTTATTCGACCTAGGACAGGGCCCAGCTAACTATGGCTACACCTTC
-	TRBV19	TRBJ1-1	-	CASSIAAAWNTEAFF	TGTGCCAGTAGTATTGCGGCAGCTTGGAACACTGAAGCTTTCTTT
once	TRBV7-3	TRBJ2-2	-	CASSSTSANTGELFF	TGTGCCAGCAGTTCGACATCCGCGAACACCGGGGAGCTGTTTTTT
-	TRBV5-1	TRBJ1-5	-	CASSSEGRKDQPQHF	TGCGCCAGCAGCTCCGAGGGGAGGAAGGATCAGCCCCAGCATTTT
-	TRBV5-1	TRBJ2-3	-	CASSGTGIYTDTQYF	TGCGCCAGCAGCGGTACAGGGATTTACACAGATACGCAGTATTTT
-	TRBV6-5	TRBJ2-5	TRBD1	CASRKTGTGETQYF	TGTGCCAGCAGGAAAACCGGGACAGGAGAGACCCAGTACTTC
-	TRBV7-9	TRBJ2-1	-	CASSLRNEQFF	TGTGCCAGCAGCTTGCGGAATGAGCAGTTCTTC
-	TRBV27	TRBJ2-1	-	CASSTLGGNEQFF	TGTGCCAGCAGCACCCTCGGAGGCAATGAGCAGTTCTTC
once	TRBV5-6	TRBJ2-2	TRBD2	CASRPRTSGNTGELFF	TGTGCCAGCAGGCCCAGGACTAGCGGGAATACCGGGGAGCTGTTTTTT
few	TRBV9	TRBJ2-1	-	CASSETGRNEQFF	TGTGCCAGCAGCGAGACAGGTCGCAATGAGCAGTTCTTC
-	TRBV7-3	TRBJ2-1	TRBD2	CASSLIPRGLAGFFNEQFF	TGTGCCAGCAGCTTAATCCCCCGAGGACTAGCGGGGTTCTTCAATGAGCAGTTCTTC
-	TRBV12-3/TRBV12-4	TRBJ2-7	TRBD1	CASNSGTDYEQYF	TGTGCCAGCAACTCCGGGACAGACTACGAGCAGTACTTC
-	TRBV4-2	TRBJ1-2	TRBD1	CASSQGKGANGYTF	TGTGCCAGCAGCCAAGGAAAGGGGGCTAACGGCTACACCTTC
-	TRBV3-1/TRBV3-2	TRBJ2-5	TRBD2	CASSQVGRELVQETQYF	TGTGCCAGCAGCCAAGTTGGGCGGGAGTTGGTCCAAGAGACCCAGTACTTC
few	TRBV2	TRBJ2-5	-	CASSEDRFQETQYF	TGTGCCAGCAGTGAAGACAGGTTCCAAGAGACCCAGTACTTC